One T cell receptor (beta chain) is described in this entry. No antigen is known for it. The record originates from a study of T cells in localized non-small cell lung cancer. Some clones are missing from TCRdb's copy, which holds only in-frame ones; the method was immunoSEQ multiplex PCR. This table has approximately 22,000 clones, around nine tenths appearing once. The study's findings and limits: Greater blood T cell density accompanied longer overall survival. Sequence data derive from only one tumor region, so heterogeneity remains possible. Adjacent lung was found to contain a median approximately 60 of the top 100 tumor clones. Clonality of T cells reached its maximum in uninvolved adjacent lung, surpassing tumor.

Trimming pared 5 bases from V and 4 bases from J, leaving 16 bases between. Germline CDR1 is MNHEY and CDR2 is SVGAGI. The length of the CDR3 is 15 residues. The sample consisted of peripheral blood, taken before any cancer treatment. The chain uses TRBV6-5 and TRBJ2-3, with D perhaps TRBD2 (7 bases). The receptor comes from a male donor aged 60 or over with stage I squamous cell lung carcinoma. The CDR3 bases are TGTGCCAGCAGTCTGGCGGGGGCGCATTCAGATACGCAGTATTTT. It is translated as CASSLAGAHSDTQYF.